What follows are 8 T cell receptor beta chains derived from one specimen sequenced in a study of cytomegalovirus exposure and HLA in healthy donors. The PCR had 60 Vbeta and 13 Jbeta primers. Method: immunoSEQ multiplex PCR; TCRdb's copy keeps in-frame clones and lacks some. The sample records about 100,000 clones, approximately 75% being singletons. Sequenced: PBMCs. The origin of the receptors is a woman aged 40-49 years in good health and CMV-seronegative.

J is TRBJ1-1 and V is TRBV7-2; D remains unclear. CDR1 is SGHTA, CDR2 FQGNSA, per germline. V lost 5 bases to trimming and J lost 4 bases, with 14 bases between them. The CDR3 covers 14 residues. The CDR3 loop reads CASSHGHTGTEAFF. CDR3 DNA sequence: TGTGCCAGCAGCCACGGCCATACGGGCACTGAAGCTTTCTTT.

The genes are TRBV19 and TRBJ2-2; D remains unclear. Between the trimmed V and J ends, which lost 3 bases and 6 bases, there was a span of 5 bases. The CDR3 runs 12 residues. Germline lookup yields CDR1 LNHDA and CDR2 SQIVND (reference sequence). For the CDR3, the DNA is TGTGCCAGTAGTATCGGGTCCGGGGAGCTGTTTTTT. It specifies CASSIGSGELFF.

The chain links TRBV6-5 to TRBJ1-5, with D unresolved. Germline CDR1 reads MNHEY; CDR2 reads SVGAGI. V was trimmed by 9 bases and J by 4 bases, leaving 7 bases between them. The CDR3 covers 11 residues. CDR3 in amino acids: CASSRNQPQHF. The CDR3 DNA reads as TGTGCCAGTAGCCGGAATCAGCCCCAGCATTTT.

This clone was detected only a few times. The chain links TRBV5-4 to TRBJ2-5; 9 nucleotides align to TRBD2. Germline values: CDR1 SGHNT, CDR2 YYREEE (reference sequence). Losses at the gene ends were 0 bases for V and 2 bases for J; bases not matched to a gene: 2. CDR3 length: 15 residues. The CDR3 sequence: CASSLGGGVQETQYF. CDR3 coding DNA: TGTGCCAGCAGCTTGGGCGGGGGGGTACAAGAGACCCAGTACTTC.

The V gene is TRBV14, the J gene TRBJ2-1; the D gene is possibly TRBD2 (6 bases). Germline CDR1 is SGHDN and CDR2 is FVKESK. This CDR3 has 19 amino acids. The ends were cut back, 4 bases at V and 0 bases at J, with 22 bases in the middle. CDR3 nucleotides: TGTGCCAGCAGCCGACCCGGCCAGGGTAGCGGAAGCTCCTACAATGAGCAGTTCTTC. As protein: CASSRPGQGSGSSYNEQFF.

The V gene is TRBV19, the J gene TRBJ2-6, with D unresolved. The germline V gene encodes CDR1 LNHDA and CDR2 SQIVND (reference sequence). The CDR3 has 14 amino acids. V lost 5 bases, J lost 4 bases, and 9 bases lay in between. DNA for the CDR3: TGTGCCAGTAGTTTCTCTCCGGGGGCCAACGTCCTGACTTTC. Translating gives CASSFSPGANVLTF.

This clone has only one observation. This chain connects TRBV6-5 to TRBJ2-7, with 8 bases fitting TRBD1. The CDR3 is 15 residues long. The germline V gene has CDR1 MNHEY and CDR2 SVGAGI. V lost 4 bases and J lost 0; bases outside the gene matches: 5. The CDR3 is CASSFDRGSSYEQYF. As DNA, the CDR3 is TGTGCCAGCAGTTTCGACAGGGGTAGCTCCTACGAGCAGTACTTC.

The J gene is TRBJ2-1, the V gene TRBV7-3; the match to TRBD2 covers 9 bases. Germline CDR1 SGHTA, CDR2 FQGTGA. This CDR3 has 13 residues. The junction had 3 bases not matched to a gene; V was cut back by 2 bases and J by 10 bases. CDR3 in DNA: TGTGCCAGCAGCTTACCAGGACTAGCGGAGCAGTTCTTC. This codes for CASSLPGLAEQFF.